This TCR beta chain was documented in a study of T cell repertoires in cytomegalovirus infection. General study findings and limits: HLA-C-restricted CMV-specific TCR beta clonotypes were dominant in the ex vivo response.

TCRdb used MiXCR to reprocess the reads, holding one entry per CDR3 protein. The sample shows more than 300,000 distinct CDR3 sequences, about a third of them seen only once. On this clonotype: Its antigen is still unknown.

The CDR3 covers 17 residues. V lost 0 bases, J lost 5 bases, and 9 bases stayed unmatched. The germline V gene has CDR1 LGHNA and CDR2 YSLEER. The material sequenced was cultured PBMCs, taken from culture after CMV antigen stimulation. The receptor comes from a human donor in good health (CMV status not recorded). Some clones in this sample may be carry-over from other donors' samples. The chain recombines TRBV4-3 with TRBJ2-5; 10 nucleotides align to TRBD2. The CDR3 DNA sequence: TGCGCCAGCAGCCAAGAATTTGGAGCGGGAGGGGGGGAGACCCAGTACTTC. Its translation: CASSQEFGAGGGETQYF.